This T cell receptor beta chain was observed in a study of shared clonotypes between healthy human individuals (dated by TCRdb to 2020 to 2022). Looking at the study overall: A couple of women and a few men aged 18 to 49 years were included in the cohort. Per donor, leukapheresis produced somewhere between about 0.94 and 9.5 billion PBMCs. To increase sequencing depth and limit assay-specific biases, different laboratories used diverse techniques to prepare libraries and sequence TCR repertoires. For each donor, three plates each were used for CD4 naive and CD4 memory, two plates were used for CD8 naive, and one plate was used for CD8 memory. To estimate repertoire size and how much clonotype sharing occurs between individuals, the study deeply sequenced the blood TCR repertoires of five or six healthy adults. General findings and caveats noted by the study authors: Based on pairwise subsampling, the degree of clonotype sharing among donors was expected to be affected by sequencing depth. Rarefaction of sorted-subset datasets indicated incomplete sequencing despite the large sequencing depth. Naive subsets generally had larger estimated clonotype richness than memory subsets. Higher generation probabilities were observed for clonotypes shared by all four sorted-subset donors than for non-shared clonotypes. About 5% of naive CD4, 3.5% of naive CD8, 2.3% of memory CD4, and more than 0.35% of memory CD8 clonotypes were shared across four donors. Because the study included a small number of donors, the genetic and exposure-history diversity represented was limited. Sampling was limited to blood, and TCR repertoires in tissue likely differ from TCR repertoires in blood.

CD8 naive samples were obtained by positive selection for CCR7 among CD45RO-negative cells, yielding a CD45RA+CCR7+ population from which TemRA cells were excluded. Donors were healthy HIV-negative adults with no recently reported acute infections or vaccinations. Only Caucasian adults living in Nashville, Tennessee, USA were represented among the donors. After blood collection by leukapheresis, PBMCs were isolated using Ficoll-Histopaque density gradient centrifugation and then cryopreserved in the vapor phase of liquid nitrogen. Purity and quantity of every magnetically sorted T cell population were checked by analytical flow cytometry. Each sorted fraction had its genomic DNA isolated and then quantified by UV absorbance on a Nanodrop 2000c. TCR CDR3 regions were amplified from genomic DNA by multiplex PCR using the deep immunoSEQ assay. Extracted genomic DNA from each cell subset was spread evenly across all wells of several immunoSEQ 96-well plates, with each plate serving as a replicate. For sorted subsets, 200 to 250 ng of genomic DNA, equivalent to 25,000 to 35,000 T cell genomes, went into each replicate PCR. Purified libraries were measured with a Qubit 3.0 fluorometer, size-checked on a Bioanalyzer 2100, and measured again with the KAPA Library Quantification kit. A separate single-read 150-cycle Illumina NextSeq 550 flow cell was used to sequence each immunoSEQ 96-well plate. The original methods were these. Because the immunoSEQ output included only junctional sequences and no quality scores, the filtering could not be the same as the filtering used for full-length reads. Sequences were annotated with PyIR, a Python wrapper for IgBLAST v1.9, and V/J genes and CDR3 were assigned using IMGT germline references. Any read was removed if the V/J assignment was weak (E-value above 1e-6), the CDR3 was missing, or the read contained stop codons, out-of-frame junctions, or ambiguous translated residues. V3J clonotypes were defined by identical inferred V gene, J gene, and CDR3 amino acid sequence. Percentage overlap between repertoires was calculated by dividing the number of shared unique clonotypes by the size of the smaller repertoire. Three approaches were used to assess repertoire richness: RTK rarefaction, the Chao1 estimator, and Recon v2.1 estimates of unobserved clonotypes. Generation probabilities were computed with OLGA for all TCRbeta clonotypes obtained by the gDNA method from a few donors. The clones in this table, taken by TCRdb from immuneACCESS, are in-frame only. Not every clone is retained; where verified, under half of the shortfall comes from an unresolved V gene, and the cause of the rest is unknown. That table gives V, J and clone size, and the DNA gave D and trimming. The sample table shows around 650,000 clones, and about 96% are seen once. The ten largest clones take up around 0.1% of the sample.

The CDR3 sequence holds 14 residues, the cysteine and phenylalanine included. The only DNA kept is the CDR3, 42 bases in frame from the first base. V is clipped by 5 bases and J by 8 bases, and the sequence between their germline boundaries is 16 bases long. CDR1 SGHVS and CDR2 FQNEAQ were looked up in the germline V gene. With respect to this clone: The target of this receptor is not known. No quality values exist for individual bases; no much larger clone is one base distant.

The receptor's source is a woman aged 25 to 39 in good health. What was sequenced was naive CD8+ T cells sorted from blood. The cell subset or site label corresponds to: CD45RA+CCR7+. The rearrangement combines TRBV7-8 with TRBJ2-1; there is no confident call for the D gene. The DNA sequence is TGTGCCAGCAGCCTCTCTTATTCCGAGGATGAGCAGTTCTTC. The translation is CASSLSYSEDEQFF.